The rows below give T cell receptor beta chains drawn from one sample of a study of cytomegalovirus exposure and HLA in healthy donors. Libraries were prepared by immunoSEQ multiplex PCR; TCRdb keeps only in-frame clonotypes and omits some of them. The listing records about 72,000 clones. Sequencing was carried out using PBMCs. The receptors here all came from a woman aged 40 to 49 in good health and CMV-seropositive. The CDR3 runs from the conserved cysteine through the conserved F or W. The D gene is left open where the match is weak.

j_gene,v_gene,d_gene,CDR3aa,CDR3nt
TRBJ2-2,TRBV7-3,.,CASSLFGTNTGELFF,TGTGCCAGCAGCTTATTCGGGACGAACACCGGGGAGCTGTTTTTT
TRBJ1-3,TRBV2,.,CASSFNSGNTIYF,TGTGCCAGCAGTTTTAACTCTGGAAACACCATATATTTT
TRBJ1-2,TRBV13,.,CASSSRLDGYTF,TGTGCCAGCAGCTCCCGACTCGATGGCTACACCTTC
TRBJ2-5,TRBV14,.,CASSQWQMAGGETQYF,TGTGCCAGCAGCCAATGGCAGATGGCAGGAGGGGAGACCCAGTACTTC
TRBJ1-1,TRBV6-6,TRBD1,CASSYLGQGGTEAFF,TGTGCCAGCAGTTACTTGGGACAGGGGGGAACTGAAGCTTTCTTT
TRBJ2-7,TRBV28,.,CASSAGTRSAYEQYF,TGTGCCAGCAGTGCCGGGACACGGTCGGCCTACGAGCAGTACTTC
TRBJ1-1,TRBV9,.,CASSAFTGEAFF,TGTGCCAGCAGCGCCTTTACAGGGGAAGCTTTCTTT
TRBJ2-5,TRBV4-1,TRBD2,CASSLTSGSETQYF,TGCGCCAGCAGCCTAACTAGCGGGAGTGAGACCCAGTACTTC
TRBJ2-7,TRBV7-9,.,CASRAGTDSFTYEQYF,TGTGCCAGCAGGGCGGGGACCGATTCTTTTACCTACGAGCAGTACTTC
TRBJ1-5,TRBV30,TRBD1,CAWSRQGDQPQHF,TGTGCCTGGAGTCGACAGGGAGATCAGCCCCAGCATTTT
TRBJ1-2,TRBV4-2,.,CASTLEGSGYGYTF,TGTGCCAGCACCCTAGAGGGGAGCGGCTATGGCTACACCTTC
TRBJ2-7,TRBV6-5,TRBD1,CASSYSPTGEYEQYF,TGTGCCAGCAGTTACTCGCCAACAGGGGAATACGAGCAGTACTTC
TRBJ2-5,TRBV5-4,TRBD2,CASSSPSGGKRETQYF,TGTGCCAGCAGCTCCCCGTCGGGGGGTAAGAGGGAGACCCAGTACTTC
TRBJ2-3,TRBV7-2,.,CASSLGISTDTQYF,TGTGCCAGCAGCTTAGGTATTAGCACAGATACGCAGTATTTT
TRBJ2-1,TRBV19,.,CASSILSAGKYNEQFF,TGTGCCAGTAGTATATTATCGGCAGGGAAATACAATGAGCAGTTCTTC
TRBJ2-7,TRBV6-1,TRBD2,CAGKRGTSYEQYF,TGTGCCGGCAAGCGGGGGACTTCCTACGAGCAGTACTTC